This section outlines one T cell receptor beta chain sequence together with its context. Its antigen has not been determined. Per-base qualities were not stored, and no clone one base away is much larger. V is reduced by 8 bases and J by 5 bases, leaving a spacing of 14 bases between them. Spanning cysteine to phenylalanine, the CDR3 consists of 13 amino acids. Only the CDR3 DNA stays, 39 bases, in frame from base 1. The germline V gene sets CDR1 to SNHLY and CDR2 to FYNNEI. TCRbeta CDR3 regions were amplified from genomic DNA by means of the immunoSEQ Assay, a bias-controlled multiplex PCR. For the original study's pipeline: Nucleated cell counts per sample were estimated from amplification of reference gene primers within the assay. To quantify the absolute abundance of each unique TCRbeta CDR3 rearrangement, sequence reads were collapsed and filtered. Productive Simpson clonality was computed per sample as the square root of Simpson's diversity index over productive rearrangements. The source is immuneACCESS, and TCRdb retained only in-frame sequences with V and J called. Part of the clones is not carried over; for the studies checked, unresolved V genes explain less than half of this, and the remainder is unexplained. Clone size and the V and J calls come from that table; the DNA yielded D and trimming. The sample has about 100,000 clones on record, 80% to 90% of them singletons. The ten largest clones add up to roughly 2.3% of the sample.

Collaborating institutions collected whole blood in K2EDTA tubes following their own protocols. For TCRbeta analysis, collaborators shipped samples in one of three forms: frozen whole blood, isolated PBMCs, or DNA extracted from either of those sample types. These data originate in a study of blood T cell repertoires in COVID-19 (dated by TCRdb to the early 2020s). Turning to the overall study: Collaborator samples came from the United States, Italy and Spain and covered acute and convalescent phases of COVID-19. Samples came from the ongoing ImmuneRACE study (first 160 participants) plus 1,254 subjects from 6 global collaborators. The repertoires were released in a freely available public database meant as a resource for research on the immune response to SARS-CoV-2. The material from the prospective study consisted of cDNA or gDNA derived from T cells, B-cell-depleted T cells, or PBMCs. Nearly every sample came with metadata listing a de-identified subject ID, COVID-19 status, age in years and sex. HLA class I and class II types, where available, came from metadata supplied by the sample provider rather than from assay-based typing. Subjects who had been exposed to COVID-19, were actively infected with it, or had recovered from it provided the deeply sampled blood TCRbeta repertoires that made up the dataset. Beyond this particular receptor, the publication reports: Clinical and demographic metadata were provided uncurated, with the amount varying by source and participant.

This receptor chain uses TRBV2 and TRBJ2-3, with TRBD1 perhaps the D gene, on 5 matching bases. This receptor was taken from a human donor in a cohort sampled during active COVID-19. The sequencing sample was made of peripheral blood. The CDR3 amino acid sequence is: CASGATGRDTQYF. The bases read TGTGCCAGCGGAGCTACAGGAAGAGATACGCAGTATTTT.